The rows below give T cell receptor beta chains drawn from one sample of a study of cytomegalovirus exposure and HLA in healthy donors. TCRdb's table, derived via immunoSEQ multiplex PCR, lists solely in-frame clones and lacks some. The table shows under 130,000 clones, with under 80% occurring only once. Sequencing was done on a sample of PBMCs. Every receptor here comes from a woman between 18 and 29 years old in good health and CMV-seropositive. The CDR3 runs from the conserved cysteine through the conserved F or W. A D gene is named only where the DNA matches it firmly.

V gene: TRBV9; D gene: TRBD1; CDR3 protein: CASSLNPGTGNEQYF
V gene: TRBV6-5; D gene: TRBD1; CDR3 protein: CASSQVGQGDQPQHF
V gene: TRBV30; D gene: -; CDR3 protein: CAWSTGMSDTQYF
V gene: TRBV5-1; D gene: TRBD1; CDR3 protein: CASSLAGGGGDTEAFF
V gene: TRBV11-2; D gene: TRBD1; CDR3 protein: CASSLVSGGNTEAFF
V gene: TRBV6-6; D gene: TRBD1; CDR3 protein: CASSDRGSTEAFF
V gene: TRBV5-4; D gene: TRBD1; CDR3 protein: CASSLQGDGNTIYF
V gene: TRBV7-6; D gene: -; CDR3 protein: CASSPGGVGEKLFF
V gene: TRBV1; D gene: -; CDR3 protein: CTSSQDGTSGSSSYNEQFF
V gene: TRBV9; D gene: TRBD1; CDR3 protein: CASSPFDRVGSYEQYF
V gene: TRBV28; D gene: -; CDR3 protein: CASSSRLGGPGDTQYF
V gene: TRBV7-8; D gene: -; CDR3 protein: CASSPRPMSDQPQHF
V gene: TRBV5-4; D gene: TRBD2; CDR3 protein: CASSPLAGVYNEQFF
V gene: TRBV18; D gene: TRBD2; CDR3 protein: CASSPPSGGVIAKNIQYF
V gene: TRBV28; D gene: TRBD1; CDR3 protein: CASRSDRGRSPLHF
V gene: TRBV6-1; D gene: TRBD2; CDR3 protein: CASSALADTGELFF
V gene: TRBV18; D gene: TRBD1; CDR3 protein: CASSGMGQGATAAFKQQYF
V gene: TRBV7-8; D gene: TRBD1; CDR3 protein: CASSPDRNYGYTF
V gene: TRBV6-1; D gene: TRBD1; CDR3 protein: CASRGTGSNYGYTF
V gene: TRBV10-3; D gene: TRBD2; CDR3 protein: CAIRFGAGLATTDTQYF
V gene: TRBV19; D gene: TRBD1; CDR3 protein: CASSIGTAFKISGANVLTF
V gene: TRBV9; D gene: -; CDR3 protein: CASSVGARLMGDYGYTF
V gene: TRBV28; D gene: -; CDR3 protein: CASNLYAYEQYF
V gene: TRBV11-2; D gene: -; CDR3 protein: CASSADRNTEAFF
V gene: TRBV7-9; D gene: TRBD1; CDR3 protein: CASSPGTGVDYGYTF
V gene: TRBV7-3; D gene: -; CDR3 protein: CASSPGGGAPNKLFF
V gene: TRBV12-5; D gene: -; CDR3 protein: CASGSAGTSSTDTQYF
V gene: TRBV10-1; D gene: TRBD2; CDR3 protein: CASSPGTSDYNEQFF